The clone carrying this T cell receptor (beta chain) appeared once. The antigen is undetermined. This entry comes from a study of cytotoxic CD8 clonotypes in ibrutinib-treated CLL. Across the study: Overall, around 25 responses were partial and 2 complete; following median around 68 months, approximately 15 patients stayed remitted and approximately 12 progressed.

This table comes from immunoSEQ multiplex PCR, and its TCRdb copy is limited to in-frame clones, with some not included. The sample contains roughly 200,000 clones, 72% of which appear only once. The CDR3 consists of 14 residues. The V gene's germline CDR1 is LNHDA and CDR2 SQIVND (reference sequence). V was shortened by 8 bases and J by 1 base, with 15 bases between the two germline ends. Study-level results: Pretreatment clonality was elevated relative to age-matched healthy donors and paralleled circulating CD8+ T-cell counts. Lymph node repertoires were not studied, and sampling times were unmatched.

Material: PBMCs, obtained after 24 months of ibrutinib treatment. The TCR originated in a human donor with chronic lymphocytic leukemia. This chain uses TRBV19 with TRBJ2-7; D is perhaps TRBD1 (6 bases). The CDR3 nucleotides read TGTGCCAGTTCAAACAGGGTTTCGTCCTACGAGCAGTACTTC. It specifies CASSNRVSSYEQYF.